This T cell receptor beta chain appears in the sequencing data of a study of T cells expressing NK-cell markers. The wider study: According to the study, TCR beta repertoires originated from sorted CD3+CD56+NKG2C+, CD3+CD56+NKG2C- and CD3+CD56-NKG2C+ T cells. Seven of the eight sequenced donors were classified as HCMV-seropositive, and one was classified as seronegative.

Germline lookup yields CDR1 MNHEY and CDR2 SVGEGT. CDR3 length: 17 residues. Reprocessing the 5' RACE reads, TCRdb reports a single entry for every CDR3 protein and omits DNA. This repertoire includes roughly 180,000 distinct CDR3 sequences. As for this clonotype: The antigen is not known.

Study conclusions and caveats: Top CD8+ clonotypes included the dominant CD3+CD56+NKG2C+ clonotypes in several donors. A few of the donors also had these clonotypes leading their CD3+CD56-NKG2C+ fraction.

The gene calls are TRBV6-2 or TRBV6-3 and TRBJ2-1; TCRdb's D gene call, TRBD2, goes unchecked for lack of DNA. This receptor was identified in a man aged 18-69 years in good health. Source material: blood T cells: a sorted CD56 or NKG2C T cell subset, CD4+ or CD8+ T cells, or bulk PBMC T cells (not recorded which). The CDR3 here is CASSYLTSGGQDNEQFF.